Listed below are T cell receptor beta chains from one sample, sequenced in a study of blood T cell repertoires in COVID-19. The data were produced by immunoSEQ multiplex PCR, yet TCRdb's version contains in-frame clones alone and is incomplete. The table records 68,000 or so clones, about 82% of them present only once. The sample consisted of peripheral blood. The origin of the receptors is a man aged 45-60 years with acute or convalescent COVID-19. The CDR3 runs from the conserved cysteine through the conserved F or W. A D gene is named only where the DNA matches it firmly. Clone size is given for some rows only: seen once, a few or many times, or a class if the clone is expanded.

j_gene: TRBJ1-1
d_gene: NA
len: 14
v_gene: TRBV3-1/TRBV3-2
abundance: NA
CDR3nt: TGTGCCAGCAGCCCTTACACAGGGAACACTGAAGCTTTCTTT
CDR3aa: CASSPYTGNTEAFF

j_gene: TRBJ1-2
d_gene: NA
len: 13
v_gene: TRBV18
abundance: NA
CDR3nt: TGTGCCAGCTCACCACCCGGGTTCCATGGCTACACCTTC
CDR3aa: CASSPPGFHGYTF

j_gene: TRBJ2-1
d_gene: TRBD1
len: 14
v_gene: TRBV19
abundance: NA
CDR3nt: TGTGCCAGTAGTTTCGCAGGGGGCATCAATGAGCAGTTCTTC
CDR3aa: CASSFAGGINEQFF

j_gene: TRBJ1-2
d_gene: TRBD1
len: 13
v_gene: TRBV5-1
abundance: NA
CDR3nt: TGCGCCAGCAGCCCGACAGGGAACTATGGCTACACCTTC
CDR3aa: CASSPTGNYGYTF

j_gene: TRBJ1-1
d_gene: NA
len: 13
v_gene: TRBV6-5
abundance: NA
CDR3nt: TGTGCCAGCAGTACCGGAGGGGACACTGAAGCTTTCTTT
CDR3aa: CASSTGGDTEAFF

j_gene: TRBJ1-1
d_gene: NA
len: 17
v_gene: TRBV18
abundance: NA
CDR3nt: TGTGCCAGCTCACCTCAGCTCGGGGAAGGGGGGAACACTGAAGCTTTCTTT
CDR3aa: CASSPQLGEGGNTEAFF

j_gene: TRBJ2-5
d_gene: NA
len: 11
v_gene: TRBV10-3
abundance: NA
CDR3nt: TGTGCCACCCGACTAGGTGGGACCCAGTACTTC
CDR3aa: CATRLGGTQYF

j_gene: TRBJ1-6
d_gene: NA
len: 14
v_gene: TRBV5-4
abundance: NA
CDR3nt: TGTGCCAGCAGCTCTGGGAGTAGTAATTCACCCCTCCACTTT
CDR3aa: CASSSGSSNSPLHF

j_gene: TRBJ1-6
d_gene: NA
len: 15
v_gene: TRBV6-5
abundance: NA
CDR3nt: TGTGCCAGCAGTTACTCGAGGTCGCGGGATTCACCCCTCCACTTT
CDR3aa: CASSYSRSRDSPLHF

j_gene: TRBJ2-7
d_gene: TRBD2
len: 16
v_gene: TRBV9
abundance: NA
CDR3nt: TGTGCCAGCAGCGTAACCTCCTCGGGACTAGATTACGAGCAGTACTTC
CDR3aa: CASSVTSSGLDYEQYF

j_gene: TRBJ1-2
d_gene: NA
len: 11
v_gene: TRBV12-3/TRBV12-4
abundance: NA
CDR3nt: TGTGCCAGCCGGAGGAGATATGGCTACACCTTC
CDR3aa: CASRRRYGYTF

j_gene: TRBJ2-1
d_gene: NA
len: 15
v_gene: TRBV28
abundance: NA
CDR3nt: TGTGCCAGCAGTCCCAGTTCTAGCGAGTACAATGAGCAGTTCTTC
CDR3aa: CASSPSSSEYNEQFF

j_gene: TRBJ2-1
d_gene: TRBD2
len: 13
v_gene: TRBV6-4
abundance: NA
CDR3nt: TGTGCCAGCAGTGACCTCGGGGGGAATGAGCAGTTCTTC
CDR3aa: CASSDLGGNEQFF

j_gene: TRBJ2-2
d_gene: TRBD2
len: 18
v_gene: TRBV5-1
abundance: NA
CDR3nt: TGCGCCAGCAGCTTGGGTCCTAGCGGGAGCATAACGGCCGGGGAGCTGTTTTTT
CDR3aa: CASSLGPSGSITAGELFF

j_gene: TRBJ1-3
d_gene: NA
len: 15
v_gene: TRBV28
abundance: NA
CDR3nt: TGTGCCAGCACGGCCGGGGGGGGCAGGGGAAACACCATATATTTT
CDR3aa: CASTAGGGRGNTIYF

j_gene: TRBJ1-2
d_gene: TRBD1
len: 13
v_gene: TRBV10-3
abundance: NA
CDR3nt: TGTGCCATCAGGGGACAGGGGGGAAATGGCTACACCTTC
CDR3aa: CAIRGQGGNGYTF

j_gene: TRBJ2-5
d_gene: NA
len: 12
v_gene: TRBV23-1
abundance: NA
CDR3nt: TGCGCCAGCAGGGTACGCGTAGAGACCCAGTACTTC
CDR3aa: CASRVRVETQYF

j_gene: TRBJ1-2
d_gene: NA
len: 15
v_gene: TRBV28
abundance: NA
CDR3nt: TGTGCCAGCAGCCTTCTCGGACATGATAACTATGGCTACACCTTC
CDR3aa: CASSLLGHDNYGYTF

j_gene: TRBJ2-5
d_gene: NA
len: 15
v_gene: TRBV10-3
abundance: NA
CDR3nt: TGTGCCATCAGTGTGGGCGGCTCTAGGGGGGAGACCCAGTACTTC
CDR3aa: CAISVGGSRGETQYF

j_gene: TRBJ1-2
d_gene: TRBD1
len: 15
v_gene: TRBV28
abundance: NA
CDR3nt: TGTGCCAGCAGTTTAGGTCGGACAGGACAGTATGGCTACACCTTC
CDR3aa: CASSLGRTGQYGYTF

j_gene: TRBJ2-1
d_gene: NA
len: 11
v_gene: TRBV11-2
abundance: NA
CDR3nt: TGTGCCAGCAGCTTAGAACTAGAAAAGTTCTTC
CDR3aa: CASSLELEKFF

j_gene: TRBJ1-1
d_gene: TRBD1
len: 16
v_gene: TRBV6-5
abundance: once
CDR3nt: TGTGCCAGCAGTTGGACAGGGGGCCCCATGAACACTGAAGCTTTCTTT
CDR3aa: CASSWTGGPMNTEAFF

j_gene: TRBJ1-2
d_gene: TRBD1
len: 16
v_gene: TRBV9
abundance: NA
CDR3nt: TGTGCCAGCAGCGATCTCGAAACAGGGGGGCACTATGGCTACACCTTC
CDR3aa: CASSDLETGGHYGYTF

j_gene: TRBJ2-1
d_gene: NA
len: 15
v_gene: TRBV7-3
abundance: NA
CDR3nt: TGTGCCAGCAGCTTCCCGGGGGTTCCCTACAATGAGCAGTTCTTC
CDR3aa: CASSFPGVPYNEQFF

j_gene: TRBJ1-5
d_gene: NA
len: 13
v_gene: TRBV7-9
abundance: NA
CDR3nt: TGTGCCAGCAGCTTAAACGCGTTTCTGCCCCAGCATTTT
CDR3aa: CASSLNAFLPQHF

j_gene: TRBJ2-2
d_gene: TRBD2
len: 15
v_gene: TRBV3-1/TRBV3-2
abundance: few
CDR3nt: TGTGCCAGCAGCCAGGGACTAGCCGCCCCCGGGGAGCTGTTTTTT
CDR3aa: CASSQGLAAPGELFF

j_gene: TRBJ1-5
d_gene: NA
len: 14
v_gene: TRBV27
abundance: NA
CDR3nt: TGTGCCAGCAGTTTTCAGGGGCCCAATCAGCCCCAGCATTTT
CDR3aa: CASSFQGPNQPQHF

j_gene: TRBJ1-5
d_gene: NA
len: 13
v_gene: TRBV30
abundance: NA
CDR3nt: TGTGCCTGGAGTCAGGCCCATAATCAGCCCCAGCATTTT
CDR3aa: CAWSQAHNQPQHF

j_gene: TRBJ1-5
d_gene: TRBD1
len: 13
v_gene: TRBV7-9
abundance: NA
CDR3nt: TGTGCCAGCAGCTTGGGGACAGGGCGGCCCCAGCATTTT
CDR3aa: CASSLGTGRPQHF

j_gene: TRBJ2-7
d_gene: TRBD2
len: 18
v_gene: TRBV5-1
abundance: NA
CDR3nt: TGCGCCAGCAGCTTGGGAGAACCGGGACTAGCCGATCCCTACGAGCAGTACTTC
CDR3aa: CASSLGEPGLADPYEQYF

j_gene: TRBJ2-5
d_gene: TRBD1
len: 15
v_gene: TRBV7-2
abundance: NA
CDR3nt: TGTGCCAGCAGCTTTAACAGGGGTAACCAAGAGACCCAGTACTTC
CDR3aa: CASSFNRGNQETQYF

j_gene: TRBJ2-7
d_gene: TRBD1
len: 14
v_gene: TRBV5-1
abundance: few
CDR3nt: TGCGCCAGCAGCCTAGGGACAGGGAGTCTCGAGCAGTACTTC
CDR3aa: CASSLGTGSLEQYF

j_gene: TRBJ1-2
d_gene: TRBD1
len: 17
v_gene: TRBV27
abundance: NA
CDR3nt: TGTGCCAGCAGTCTTATTAACAGGGGGCGCGTTGACTATGGCTACACCTTC
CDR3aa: CASSLINRGRVDYGYTF

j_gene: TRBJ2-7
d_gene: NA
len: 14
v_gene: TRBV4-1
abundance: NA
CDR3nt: TGCGCCAGCAGCCAAACCGCTAGCAACTACGAGCAGTACTTC
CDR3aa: CASSQTASNYEQYF

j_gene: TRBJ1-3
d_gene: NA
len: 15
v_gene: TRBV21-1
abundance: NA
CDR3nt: TGTGCCAGCAGCAAAGCGCGAGGGTCTGGAAACACCATATATTTT
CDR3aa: CASSKARGSGNTIYF

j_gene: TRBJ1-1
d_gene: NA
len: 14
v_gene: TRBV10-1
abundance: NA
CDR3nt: TGCGCCAGCAGCTCGGGACTGATGAACACTGAAGCTTTCTTT
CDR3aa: CASSSGLMNTEAFF

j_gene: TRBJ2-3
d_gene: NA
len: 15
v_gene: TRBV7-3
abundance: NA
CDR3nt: TGTGCCAGCAGCCCCCGGGGGGCCTCCACAGATACGCAGTATTTT
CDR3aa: CASSPRGASTDTQYF

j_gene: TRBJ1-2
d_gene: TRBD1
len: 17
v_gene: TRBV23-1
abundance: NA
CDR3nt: TGCGCCACCAGCCGACCGCGACAGGGATCCGTGAACTATGGCTACACCTTC
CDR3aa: CATSRPRQGSVNYGYTF

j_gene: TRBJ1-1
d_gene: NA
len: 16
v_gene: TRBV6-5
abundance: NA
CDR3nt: TGTGCCAGCAGTTACTCGAGTGGGACACTGAACACTGAAGCTTTCTTT
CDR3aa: CASSYSSGTLNTEAFF

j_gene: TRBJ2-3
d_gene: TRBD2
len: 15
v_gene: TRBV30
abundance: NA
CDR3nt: TGTGCCTGGAGTCTAGCGGGCACCCGCACAGATACGCAGTATTTT
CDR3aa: CAWSLAGTRTDTQYF

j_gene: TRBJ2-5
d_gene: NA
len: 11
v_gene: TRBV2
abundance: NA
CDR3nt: TGTGCCAGCGGAGGACAAGAGACCCAGTACTTC
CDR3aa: CASGGQETQYF

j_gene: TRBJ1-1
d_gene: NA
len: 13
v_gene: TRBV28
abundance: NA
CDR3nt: TGTGCCAGCCTAAACTCAAGGAACACTGAAGCTTTCTTT
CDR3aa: CASLNSRNTEAFF